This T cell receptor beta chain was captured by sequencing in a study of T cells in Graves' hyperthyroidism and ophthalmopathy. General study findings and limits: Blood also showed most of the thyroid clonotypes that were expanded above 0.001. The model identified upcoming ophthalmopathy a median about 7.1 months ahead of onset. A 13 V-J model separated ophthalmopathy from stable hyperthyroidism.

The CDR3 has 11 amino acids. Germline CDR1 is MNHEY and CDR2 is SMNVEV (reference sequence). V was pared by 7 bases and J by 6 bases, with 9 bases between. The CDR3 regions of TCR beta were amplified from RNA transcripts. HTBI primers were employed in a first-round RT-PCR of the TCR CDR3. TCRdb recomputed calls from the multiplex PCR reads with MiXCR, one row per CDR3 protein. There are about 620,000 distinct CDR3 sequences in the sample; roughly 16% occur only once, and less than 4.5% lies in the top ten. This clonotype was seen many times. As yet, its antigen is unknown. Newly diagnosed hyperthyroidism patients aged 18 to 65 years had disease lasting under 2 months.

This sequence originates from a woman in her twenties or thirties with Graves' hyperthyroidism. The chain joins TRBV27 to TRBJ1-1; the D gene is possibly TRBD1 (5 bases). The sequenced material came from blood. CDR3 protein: CASILGAEAFF. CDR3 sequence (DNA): TGTGCCAGCATATTAGGGGCTGAAGCTTTCTTT.